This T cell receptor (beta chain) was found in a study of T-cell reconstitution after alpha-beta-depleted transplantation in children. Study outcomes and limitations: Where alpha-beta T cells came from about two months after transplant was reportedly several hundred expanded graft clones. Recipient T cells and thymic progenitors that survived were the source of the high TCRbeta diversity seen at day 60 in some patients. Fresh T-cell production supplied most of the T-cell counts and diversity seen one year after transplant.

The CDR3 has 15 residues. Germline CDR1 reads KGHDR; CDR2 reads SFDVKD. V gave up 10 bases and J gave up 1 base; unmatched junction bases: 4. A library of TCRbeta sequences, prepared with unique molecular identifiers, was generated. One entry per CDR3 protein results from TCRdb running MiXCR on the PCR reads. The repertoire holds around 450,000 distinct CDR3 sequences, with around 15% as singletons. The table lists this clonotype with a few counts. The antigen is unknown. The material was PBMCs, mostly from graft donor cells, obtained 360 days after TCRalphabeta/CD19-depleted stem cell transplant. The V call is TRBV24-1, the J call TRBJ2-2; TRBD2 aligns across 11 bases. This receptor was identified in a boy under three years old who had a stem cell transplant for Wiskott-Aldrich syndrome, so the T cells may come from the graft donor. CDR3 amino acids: CATTSGSGNTGELFF. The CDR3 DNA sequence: TGTGCCACTACTAGCGGGAGTGGGAACACCGGGGAGCTGTTTTTT.